This TCR beta chain was obtained from a study of Graves' ophthalmopathy and Graves' hyperthyroidism listed by TCRdb under 2018. About the study as a whole: Peripheral blood was collected before any treatment was given, at the time of initial diagnosis. To explore V-J signatures that separate ophthalmopathy from hyperthyroidism, a discovery set of fewer than 110 patients was enrolled, consisting of under 50 with ophthalmopathy and some 59 with stable hyperthyroidism. In total, 135 blood samples were TCR-sequenced: 43 ophthalmopathy, under 85 hyperthyroidism and 17 hyperthyroidism-to-ophthalmopathy patients. The study used signatures of the TCR beta repertoire to tell Graves' ophthalmopathy apart from Graves' hyperthyroidism and to predict which patients would progress to ophthalmopathy. An independent validation cohort was composed of around 19 hyperthyroidism patients and around 15 patients who later progressed from hyperthyroidism to ophthalmopathy. In roughly 6 hyperthyroidism patients, the T-cell repertoires found in thyroid tissue were compared with those found in blood. Once sampling was done, hyperthyroidism patients were given methimazole at a starting dose of 30 mg daily, while ophthalmopathy patients were given high-dose intravenous methylprednisolone. The 100 or so discovery patients were divided at random into training and test sets in a 7:3 ratio.

In this sample, this clonotype turned up a few times. Its antigen is unknown. Nothing much larger sits one base from this clone, and base qualities are not available. For repertoire sequencing, the TCR beta CDR3 regions were amplified from RNA transcripts. A first-round RT-PCR used HTBI primers with the Qiagen OneStep RT-PCR kit, followed by a second-round multiplex PCR, size selection and purification. Libraries were sequenced on an Illumina HiSeq2000 using paired-end 100 bp reads. The original pipeline was this. SOAPnuke was used for read processing, and reads with adapters, uncalled bases, a mean Phred below 15, or no exact constant-primer or identifier match were discarded. COPE v1.2.5 was used to merge high-quality paired reads. Each unique nucleotide sequence was defined as a clonotype, and clonotypes were aligned to IMGT TRB V, D and J references with MiTCR v1.1. Only V-J combinations with frequency above 0.0001 were analysed, covering about 99% of repertoires. A TCR clonal expansion and chaos score per V-J combination was defined as the ratio of F50 clonal expansion to chaos observed in the TCRdist matrix. Welch's t-statistics and random forest were used to reduce the features to 10 to 15 V-J combinations, which were then used as input to a naive Bayes classifier. The Morisita-Horn index was used to measure how similar the thyroid and blood repertoires were. TCRdb ran its own pipeline on the public reads, namely fastp trimming at Q25 and MiXCR clone calling, and kept in-frame beta chains. Rows matching on CDR3 protein sequence are summarized as one entry with the most common DNA and genes. The V and J calls and clone size are TCRdb's, not the authors'. The sample records about 220,000 distinct CDR3 sequences, roughly a fifth of which are singletons. Around 45% of the sample is in the top ten clones.

Study-wide conclusions, independent of this receptor: In validation, the model predicted ophthalmopathy progression with over 60% sensitivity and about 77% specificity; some 13 predicted patients were CT-confirmed with GO in a median of approximately 6.5 months. Sample size was not statistically predetermined, and group allocation was not concealed from the investigators. Among expanded thyroid clonotypes with frequency above 0.001, most also showed up in blood, which suggests that blood repertoires may reflect the thyroid immune response. In cross-validation, the 13-signature model distinguished ophthalmopathy from stable hyperthyroidism with about 87% sensitivity and about 84% specificity, and in the test set the corresponding values were approximately 80% and 75%.

CDR1 SGHRS and CDR2 YFSETQ were looked up in the germline V gene. The junction carries 16 bases between V and J, which are trimmed by 4 bases and 9 bases respectively. There are 13 amino acids in the CDR3, from cysteine to phenylalanine inclusive. Only the CDR3 part of the read is kept: 39 bases, read in frame from the first base. Ophthalmopathy patients had moderately to severely active disease, Clinical Activity Score of at least 3, NOSPECS grade of at least 4, and disease duration under 3 months. Anyone with other autoimmune diseases, uncontrolled infections, pregnancy or lactation was excluded from the study. Diagnosis relied on clinical symptoms, serum thyroxine, TRAb, thyroid ultrasound and orbital computed tomography. PBMCs were isolated from 10 ml of fresh peripheral blood by Ficoll-Paque density gradient centrifugation. Total RNA was extracted using Trizol reagent, and RNA quality was checked on an Agilent 2100 Bioanalyzer.

This receptor was identified in a woman in her forties or fifties with Graves' ophthalmopathy. Donor details come from another sample of the same person, matched by shared clones. Recombination connected TRBV5-1 to TRBJ1-2; a confident D gene designation cannot be given. Material for sequencing was peripheral blood. The nucleotide sequence is given as TGCGCCAGCAGCCTGGACTGGACCAAACGCTACACCTTC. This translates into CASSLDWTKRYTF.